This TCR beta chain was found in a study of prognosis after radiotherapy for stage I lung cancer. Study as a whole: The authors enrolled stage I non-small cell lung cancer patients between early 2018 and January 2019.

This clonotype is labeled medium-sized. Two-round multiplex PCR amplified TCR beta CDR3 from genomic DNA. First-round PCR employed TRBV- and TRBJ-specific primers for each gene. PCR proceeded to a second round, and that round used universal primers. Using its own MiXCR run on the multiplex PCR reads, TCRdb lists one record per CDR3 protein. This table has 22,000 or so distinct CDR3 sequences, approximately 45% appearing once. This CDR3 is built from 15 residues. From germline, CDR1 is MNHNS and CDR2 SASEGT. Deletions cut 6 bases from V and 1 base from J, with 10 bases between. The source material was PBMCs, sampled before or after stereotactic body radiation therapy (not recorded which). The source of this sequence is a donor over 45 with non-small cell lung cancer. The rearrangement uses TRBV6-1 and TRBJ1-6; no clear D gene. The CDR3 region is CASSRRVSYNSPLHF. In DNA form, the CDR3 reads TGTGCCAGCAGCCGGAGGGTGTCCTATAATTCACCCCTCCACTTT.